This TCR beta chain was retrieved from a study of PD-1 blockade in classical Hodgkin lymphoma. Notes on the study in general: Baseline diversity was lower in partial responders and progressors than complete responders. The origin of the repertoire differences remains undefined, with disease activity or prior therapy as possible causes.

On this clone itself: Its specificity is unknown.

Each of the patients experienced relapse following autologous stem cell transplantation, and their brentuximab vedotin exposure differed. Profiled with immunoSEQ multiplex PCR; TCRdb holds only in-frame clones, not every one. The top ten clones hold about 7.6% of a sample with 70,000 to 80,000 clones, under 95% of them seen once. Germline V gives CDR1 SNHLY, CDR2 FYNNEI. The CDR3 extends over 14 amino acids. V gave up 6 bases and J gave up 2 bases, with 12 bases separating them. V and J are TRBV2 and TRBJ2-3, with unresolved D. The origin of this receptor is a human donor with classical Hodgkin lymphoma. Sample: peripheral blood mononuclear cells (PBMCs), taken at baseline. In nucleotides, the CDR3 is TGTGCCAGCAGCCTCCAGGCTGTCACAGATACGCAGTATTTT. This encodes CASSLQAVTDTQYF. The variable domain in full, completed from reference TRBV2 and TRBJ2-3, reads EPEVTQTPSHQVTQMGQEVILRCVPISNHLYFYWYRQILGQKVEFLVSFYNNEISEKSEIFDDQFSVERPDGSNFTLKIRSTKLEDSAMYFCASSLQAVTDTQYFGPGTRLTVL.